This TCR beta chain was obtained from a study of CD8 T cells in Susac syndrome. Random hexamers were used to reverse transcribe about 0.45 to 1 ug of RNA. Using its own MiXCR run on the immunoSEQ multiplex PCR reads, TCRdb lists one record per CDR3 protein. Of about 130,000 distinct CDR3 sequences listed, roughly 94% are singletons. The authors sequenced TCR beta from blood CD8+ and CD4+ T cells. The receptor was derived from a human donor with multiple sclerosis. Input material: CD4+ T cells from PBMCs.

The CDR3 DNA reads as TGTGCCAGCAGTCCGTCCTTACTAGCGGGAGTGGAGACCCAGTACTTC. Residues: CASSPSLLAGVETQYF. The genes are TRBV12-3 or TRBV12-4 and TRBJ2-5; 11 positions match TRBD2. The CDR3 has 16 amino acids. The V gene end was trimmed by 5 bases and the J gene end by 5 bases; junction bases not matched to a gene: 10.